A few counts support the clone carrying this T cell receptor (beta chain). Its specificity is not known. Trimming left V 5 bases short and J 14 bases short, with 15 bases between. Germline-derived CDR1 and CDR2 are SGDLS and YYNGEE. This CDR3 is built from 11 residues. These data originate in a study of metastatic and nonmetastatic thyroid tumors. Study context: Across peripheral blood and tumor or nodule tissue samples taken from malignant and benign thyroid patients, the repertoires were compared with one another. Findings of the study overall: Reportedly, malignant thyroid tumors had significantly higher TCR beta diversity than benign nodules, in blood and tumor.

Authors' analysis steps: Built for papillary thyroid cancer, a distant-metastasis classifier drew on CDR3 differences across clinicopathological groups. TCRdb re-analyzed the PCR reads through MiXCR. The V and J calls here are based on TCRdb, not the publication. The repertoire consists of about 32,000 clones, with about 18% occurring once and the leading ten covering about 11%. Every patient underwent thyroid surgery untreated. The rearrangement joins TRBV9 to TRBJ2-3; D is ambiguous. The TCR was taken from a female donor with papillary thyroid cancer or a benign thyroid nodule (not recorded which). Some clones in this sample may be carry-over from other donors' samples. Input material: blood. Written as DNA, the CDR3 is TGTGCCAGCAGTGACCCGAAAGGGCTGTATTTT. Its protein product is CASSDPKGLYF.